A single sample gave rise to the 23 T cell receptor beta chains below, sequenced in a study of control samples from healthy donors and cancer patients (dated by TCRdb to about 2020). Libraries were constructed by the immunoSEQ multiplex PCR assay. TCRdb provides this immuneACCESS table in a form limited to in-frame rearrangements. Some clones are lacking; in checked studies, under half of them reflect an unresolved V gene, and why the rest are absent is not known. This sample comprises approximately 65,000 clones, over 85% of them detected only once. Under 20% of the sample comes from the top ten. The sequenced material came from PBMCs. The origin of the receptors is a man in his 60s with lung cancer.

V and J are TRBV24-1 and TRBJ2-2; D not resolved. Germline-derived CDR1 and CDR2 are KGHDR and SFDVKD. V gave up 6 bases and J gave up 0 bases, with 7 bases separating them. The CDR3 consists of 14 residues. The CDR3 loop reads CATSPPANTGELFF. The CDR3 region has the DNA TGTGCCACCAGTCCTCCGGCGAACACCGGGGAGCTGTTTTTT.

The V call is TRBV11-1, the J call TRBJ2-2; D remains ambiguous. Germline V gene lookup returns CDR1 SGHAT and CDR2 FQDESV (reference sequence). The CDR3 has 14 residues. The germline V and J ends were trimmed by 2 bases and 4 bases, with 8 bases remaining between them. CDR3 DNA sequence: TGTGCCAGCAGCTTACGTCATGTCACCGGGGAGCTGTTTTTT. Translating it yields CASSLRHVTGELFF.

The V call is TRBV24-1, the J call TRBJ2-5; 8 nucleotides match TRBD1. CDR1 is KGHDR, CDR2 SFDVKD, per germline. The junction had 6 bases not matched to a gene; V was cut back by 9 bases and J by 4 bases. The CDR3 is 13 amino acids. The CDR3 DNA sequence: TGTGCCACCGTTCAACAGGGGGGAGAGACCCAGTACTTC. It translates to CATVQQGGETQYF.

V usage is TRBV5-1 and J usage is TRBJ2-3, with TRBD1 as a possible D gene (6 bases). V lost 3 bases and J 0 bases, leaving 11 bases between the germline ends. The V gene's germline CDR1 is SGHRS and CDR2 YFSETQ. The CDR3 covers 15 residues. This CDR3 is CASSSDGQSTDTQYF. CDR3 in DNA: TGCGCCAGCAGCTCGGACGGACAGAGCACAGATACGCAGTATTTT.

The V and J genes are TRBV6-5 and TRBJ1-5; D is undetermined. The CDR3 is 13 residues long. The V and J ends lost 6 bases and 4 bases respectively, with 10 bases between them. CDR1 is MNHEY and CDR2 is SVGAGI in the germline V gene. CDR3 sequence reads: CASRRGGNQPQHF. Written as DNA, the CDR3 is TGTGCCAGCAGACGGGGTGGGAATCAGCCCCAGCATTTT.

CDR3 DNA: TGCGCCAGCAGCTTCCTACAAGGAGGGAATTCACCCCTCCACTTT. As protein: CASSFLQGGNSPLHF. The chain recombines TRBV5-1 with TRBJ1-6; D remains unclear. Trimming took 2 bases from V and 7 from J, leaving 13 bases between them. Germline-derived CDR1 and CDR2 are SGHRS and YFSETQ. The CDR3 is 15 amino acids.

In DNA, the CDR3 is TGTGCCAGCCAGGGGTGGTACACCGGGGAGCTGTTTTTT. The encoded protein is CASQGWYTGELFF. The chain is built from TRBV9 and TRBJ2-2; D is perhaps TRBD1 (6 bases). The CDR3 runs 13 residues. Between the trimmed V and J ends, which lost 7 bases and 3 bases, there was a span of 10 bases. The germline V gene encodes CDR1 SGDLS and CDR2 YYNGEE.

In the case of this clone: The junction shows a germline mismatch at one end, possibly a read error. This sequence joins TRBV5-8 and TRBJ2-2; D is possibly TRBD1 or TRBD2 (6 bases each). Germline CDR1 reads SGHTS; CDR2 reads YDEGEE. The CDR3 runs to 17 residues. The CDR3 nucleotides are TGTGCCAGCAGCTTGTATGATGGAGGGGGTGGAACCGGGGAGTTGTTTTTT. This sequence encodes CASSLYDGGGGTGELFF.

The rearrangement joins TRBV9 to TRBJ2-3, with TRBD2 matching 13 bases. This CDR3 comprises 16 residues. Trimming at V came to 3 bases and at J to 1 base, leaving 2 bases not matched to a gene. Germline loops: CDR1 SGDLS, CDR2 YYNGEE. DNA for the CDR3: TGTGCCAGCAGCGGGACTAGCGGGGGCGGCACAGATACGCAGTATTTT. This codes for CASSGTSGGGTDTQYF.

The chain recombines TRBV5-4 with TRBJ2-7; 12 nucleotides align to TRBD1. The CDR3 contains 18 residues. V lost 3 bases to trimming and J lost 3 bases; unmatched junction nucleotides: 13. CDR1 SGHNT and CDR2 YYREEE come from the germline V gene (reference sequence). CDR3 sequence reads: CASSSGTGGGLTGYEQYV. In DNA form, the CDR3 reads TGTGCCAGCAGCTCAGGGACAGGGGGCGGCCTCACCGGCTACGAGCAGTACGTC.

J is TRBJ2-5 and V is TRBV2; D possibly corresponds to TRBD1 (5 bases). The germline V and J ends were trimmed by 3 bases and 1 base, with 9 bases remaining between them. This CDR3 is 14 amino acids long. Germline V gene lookup returns CDR1 SNHLY and CDR2 FYNNEI. In nucleotides, the CDR3 is TGTGCCAGCAGTGAGGGCAGGGCCCAAGAGACCCAGTACTTC. It codes for CASSEGRAQETQYF. The full variable domain, rest sourced from reference TRBV2 and TRBJ2-5, is EPEVTQTPSHQVTQMGQEVILRCVPISNHLYFYWYRQILGQKVEFLVSFYNNEISEKSEIFDDQFSVERPDGSNFTLKIRSTKLEDSAMYFCASSEGRAQETQYFGPGTRLLVL.

This chain uses TRBV27 with TRBJ2-7; a possible D gene is TRBD1 (5 bases). Per germline, CDR1 MNHEY and CDR2 SMNVEV (reference sequence). V shed 8 bases and J shed 0 bases, with 11 bases lying between them. There are 13 residues in the CDR3. DNA of the CDR3: TGTGCCAGCTCAAGGACAACCTCCTACGAGCAGTACTTC. Translated, it gives CASSRTTSYEQYF.

This rearrangement joins TRBV6-6 to TRBJ2-7; 11 nucleotides line up with TRBD1. CDR3 length: 14 amino acids. The ends lost 6 bases at V and 7 bases at J; junction bases unmatched: 8. Germline CDR1 MNHNY, CDR2 SVGAGI (reference sequence). CDR3 residues: CASSSGQGAREQYV. DNA for the CDR3: TGTGCCAGCAGCTCCGGACAGGGGGCAAGGGAGCAGTACGTC.

The V call is TRBV29-1, the J call TRBJ2-2; no firm D call. Germline-derived CDR1 and CDR2 are SQVTM and ANQGSEA. The CDR3 is 15 residues long. The V end was cut by 6 bases, the J end by 5 bases, with 19 bases between. Written as DNA, the CDR3 is TGCAGCGTACACGTCGCAAAGGACCTAACCGGGGAGCTGTTTTTT. Its translation is CSVHVAKDLTGELFF.

This sequence joins TRBV15 and TRBJ1-3, with TRBD1 as a possible D gene (5 bases). This CDR3 has 15 residues. Per the germline V gene, CDR1 is LNHNV and CDR2 is YYDKDF (reference sequence). Trimming cost V 5 bases and J 2 bases, with 13 bases left between them. The CDR3 region has the DNA TGTGCCACCAGCTCGGAGGGGTTTACTGGAAACACCATATATTTT. It yields the protein CATSSEGFTGNTIYF.

The J gene is TRBJ2-1, the V gene TRBV3-1 (or the pseudogene TRBV3-2); possibly TRBD1 for D (6 bases). CDR3 length: 13 amino acids. Between the trimmed V and J ends, which lost 2 bases and 10 bases, there was a span of 12 bases. CDR1 and CDR2 from the germline V gene are LGHDT and YNNKEL (reference sequence). Here the CDR3 DNA reads TGTGCCAGCAGCCAATTAGGCCAGGGGGAGCAGTTCTTC. Translation gives CASSQLGQGEQFF.

This sequence joins TRBV5-5 and TRBJ1-1, with D unclear. V was clipped by 0 bases and J by 4 bases, with 7 bases between them. The CDR3 contains 13 residues. Germline values: CDR1 SGHKS, CDR2 YYEKEE (reference sequence). The CDR3 loop reads CASSLAGSTEAFF. The CDR3 DNA is TGTGCCAGCAGCTTGGCAGGTTCCACTGAAGCTTTCTTT.

J is TRBJ1-1 and V is TRBV7-9; D is unresolved. Between the trimmed V and J ends, which lost 4 bases and 1 base, there was a span of 13 bases. Germline CDR1 and CDR2: SEHNR and FQNEAQ (reference sequence). This CDR3 has 15 residues. CDR3 bases: TGTGCCAGCAGCTCACTCGATCGGCAGAACACTGAAGCTTTCTTT. This sequence encodes CASSSLDRQNTEAFF.

The chain employs TRBV6-5 and TRBJ1-1; no definite D call. V was trimmed by 8 bases and J by 2 bases, leaving 15 bases between them. The CDR3 sequence is 14 residues long. Germline assignment: CDR1 MNHEY and CDR2 SVGAGI. Written as DNA, the CDR3 is TGTGCCAGCCGCAACACCGGTCGAAACACTGAAGCTTTCTTT. Amino acids: CASRNTGRNTEAFF.

This chain connects TRBV10-1 to TRBJ1-2; 12 bases map to TRBD1. V lost 5 bases, J lost 7 bases, and 5 bases stayed unmatched. CDR3 length equals 14 residues. The germline CDR1 and CDR2 sequences are WNHNN and SYGVQD (reference sequence). For the CDR3, the DNA is TGCGCCAGCAGTCCGGGACAGGGGGCCTCTGGCTACACCTTC. It codes for CASSPGQGASGYTF.

The chain links TRBV6-4 to TRBJ2-5; TRBD2 aligns across 7 bases. The germline gives CDR1 MRHNA, CDR2 SNTAGT. The CDR3 totals 14 residues. The ends lost 2 bases at V and 6 bases at J; junction bases unmatched: 6. CDR3 residues: CASSDTGGKKTQYF. DNA for the CDR3: TGTGCCAGCAGTGACACGGGGGGTAAAAAGACCCAGTACTTC.

V gene TRBV11-3 combines with J gene TRBJ1-2, with D unclear. The germline V gene encodes CDR1 SGHNT and CDR2 YENEEA. Trimming left V 5 bases short and J 8 bases short, with 24 bases between. There are 16 residues in the CDR3. The CDR3 is CASSLQGPPFPTGYTF. The CDR3 nucleotides are TGTGCCAGCAGCCTCCAAGGACCCCCTTTTCCTACCGGCTACACCTTC. The variable domain in full, with the rest retrieved from reference TRBV11-3 and TRBJ1-2, is EAGVVQSPRYKIIEKKQPVAFWCNPISGHNTLYWYLQNLGQGPELLIRYENEEAVDDSQLPKDRFSAERLKGVDSTLKIQPAELGDSAVYLCASSLQGPPFPTGYTFGSGTRLTVV.

J is TRBJ2-5 and V is TRBV12-5, with D tentatively TRBD1 (5 bases). Germline CDR1 LGHNT, CDR2 FRNRAP. The CDR3 has 15 residues. V lost 0 bases and J 2 bases, leaving 10 bases between the germline ends. The CDR3 region is CASGLVGSGQETQYF. The CDR3 coding sequence is TGTGCTAGTGGTTTGGTAGGGTCAGGGCAAGAGACCCAGTACTTC.